Listed below are T cell receptor beta chains from one sample, sequenced in a study of T cells in Graves' hyperthyroidism and ophthalmopathy. TCRdb independently ran MiXCR on the multiplex PCR reads; one entry per CDR3 protein. The data show 600,000 or so distinct CDR3 sequences, around 15% seen once. Sequencing was performed on blood. These receptors all stem from a woman in her 30s with Graves' hyperthyroidism. CDR3s include the opening cysteine and the closing phenylalanine or tryptophan. The D gene is left open where the match is weak. A row's size may be missing; if present it is once, few, many or a size class.

length,V,size,J,D,DNA,CDR3
15,TRBV5-1,.,TRBJ2-1,TRBD2,TGCGCCAGCGGCTTGGCACTAGCGGGAGAGAATGAGCAGTTCTTC,CASGLALAGENEQFF
13,TRBV28,.,TRBJ1-1,TRBD1,TGTGCCAGCCCGGGACAGGGTCGCACTGAAGCTTTCTTT,CASPGQGRTEAFF
16,TRBV13,many,TRBJ2-1,TRBD2,TGTGCCAGCAGCCCGCGGGGCACGCGGGAGAACAATGAGCAGTTCTTC,CASSPRGTRENNEQFF
14,TRBV11-2,many,TRBJ2-7,.,TGTGCCAGCAGCCTAGGCCTTAACCCACGGGAGCAGTACTTC,CASSLGLNPREQYF
16,TRBV10-1,many,TRBJ2-1,.,TGCGCCAGCAGTGAGTCTGAGGGCAGCTCCTACAATGAGCAGTTCTTC,CASSESEGSSYNEQFF
15,TRBV20-1,many,TRBJ2-1,.,TGCAGTGCTAGTTGGGACTTCTCTACCTACAATGAGCAGTTCTTC,CSASWDFSTYNEQFF
15,TRBV20-1,.,TRBJ2-5,TRBD1,TGCAGTGCTAGAGATATGGGACAGGGATGGCAGACCCAGTACTTC,CSARDMGQGWQTQYF
15,TRBV19,many,TRBJ1-5,.,TGTGCCAGTAGGTTCGAGGGTGCGTGGAATCAGCCCCAGCATTTT,CASRFEGAWNQPQHF
11,TRBV28,many,TRBJ1-1,.,TGTGCCAGCGATGGGAACACTGAAGCTTTCTTT,CASDGNTEAFF
13,TRBV10-3,.,TRBJ2-2,.,TGTGCCATCACCGATCGAGAAACCGGGGAGCTGTTTTTT,CAITDRETGELFF
11,TRBV29-1,.,TRBJ2-7,.,TGCAGCGTCGTCAGGGGCTACGAGCAGTACTTC,CSVVRGYEQYF
13,TRBV28,many,TRBJ2-7,.,TGTGCCAGCAGGAACGGGGCAGCCTACGAGCAGTACTTC,CASRNGAAYEQYF
16,TRBV5-8,.,TRBJ1-1,.,TGTGCCAGCAGCCCTCGGGACCTAGGGAAGAACACTGAAGCTTTCTTT,CASSPRDLGKNTEAFF
14,TRBV24-1,many,TRBJ2-2,.,TGTGCCACCAGTGCGGGCGGTAACACCGGGGAGCTGTTTTTT,CATSAGGNTGELFF
14,TRBV6-1,many,TRBJ1-1,TRBD1,TGTGCCAGCAGTGCGGAGACAGGGATCACTGAAGCTTTCTTT,CASSAETGITEAFF
15,TRBV11-2,.,TRBJ1-3,.,TGTGCCAGCAGCAACAAGCCGGGCCCCCTAAACACCATACATTTT,CASSNKPGPLNTIHF
17,TRBV3-1,many,TRBJ2-1,TRBD2,TGTGCCAGCAGCCCCGCCAACGGACTAGCCAGCTACAATGAGCAGTTCTTC,CASSPANGLASYNEQFF
11,TRBV7-2,many,TRBJ1-1,.,TGTGCCAGCAGCCAGAAAGCGCGAGCTTTCTTT,CASSQKARAFF
18,TRBV27,.,TRBJ2-1,.,TGTGCCAGCAGCCCGCGTGTATGGGGGCGACTCTCCTACAATGAGCAGTTCTTC,CASSPRVWGRLSYNEQFF
15,TRBV7-9,.,TRBJ2-7,TRBD1,TGTGCCAGCAGCCTAGGACAGGGGCGTATCTACGAGCAGTACTTC,CASSLGQGRIYEQYF
13,TRBV27,many,TRBJ2-1,TRBD2,TGTGCCAGCAGTAAAGGGACTAGCGCTAATCCGTTCTTC,CASSKGTSANPFF